The entry below describes one T cell receptor beta chain. No antigen is known for it. This specimen belongs to a study of cytomegalovirus exposure and HLA in healthy donors. Overall study results and limits: Donors belonging to an Asian-associated ancestry cluster reportedly showed fewer N-insertions in productive TCRs than the roughly 670-donor mean, according to what a later analysis found.

This CDR3 comprises 14 residues. CDR1 is GTSNPN, CDR2 SVGIG, per germline (reference sequence). The study ran its PCR with 60 Vbeta and 13 Jbeta primers. Profiling relied on immunoSEQ multiplex PCR, and the TCRdb table lists in-frame clones only, not all of them. The data hold approximately 190,000 clones, with around 78% observed a single time. The chain is built from TRBV30 and TRBJ2-5, with 8 bases aligning to TRBD2. The J call may be wrong; the DNA end is better matched by TRBJ2-7. This clonotype was sampled from a woman aged 25-40 years in good health and CMV-seropositive. Sequenced sample: PBMCs. As DNA, the CDR3 is TGTGCCTGGAGTGTAAGTCTAGCGGGCTACGAGCAGTACTTC. Its translation is CAWSVSLAGYEQYF.